This entry features one T cell receptor beta chain sequence. Its antigen is still unknown. This record comes from a study of cytomegalovirus exposure and HLA in healthy donors. On the study more broadly: Both the roughly 120 validation repertoires and the roughly 620 first-cohort repertoires used the same platform, as reported by a later analysis. Study-level findings and limits: Cytomegalovirus association was assigned to about 150 TCR beta chains. Specificity of three CMV-associated chains for CMV antigens was verified in vitro.

The germline gives CDR1 MNHEY, CDR2 SMNVEV (reference sequence). V lost 5 bases and J lost 2; bases outside the gene matches: 9. The CDR3 is 17 residues long. TCRdb's copy holds only in-frame clones and misses some; the assay was immunoSEQ multiplex PCR. The sample contains approximately 97,000 clones, roughly 94% of which appear only once. What was sequenced was PBMCs. The chain recombines TRBV27 with TRBJ2-3; 11 nucleotides agree with TRBD2. The TCR was taken from a woman between 18 and 29 years old in good health and CMV-seronegative. The CDR3 reads CASSPSIAGGPTDTQYF. CDR3 sequence (DNA): TGTGCCAGCAGTCCATCTATAGCGGGGGGGCCCACAGATACGCAGTATTTT.